This T cell receptor beta chain was found in a study of blood T cell repertoires in COVID-19. The authors' processing: For nucleated cells, counts were estimated from reference gene primer amplification. Profiled with immunoSEQ multiplex PCR; TCRdb holds only in-frame clones, not every one. The DNA was the basis for D and trimming; V, J and clone size are from that table. Of 100,000 to 150,000 clones detected, less than 90% appear once; the ten largest clones hold about 6.9%. V lost 4 bases, J lost 3 bases, and 13 bases stayed unmatched. There are 18 residues in the CDR3. Germline-derived CDR1 and CDR2 are SGDLS and YYNGEE.

The sequencing input was peripheral blood. J is TRBJ2-2 and V is TRBV9; 9 positions match TRBD1. This sequence was found in a man at least 80 years old with active or convalescent COVID-19. CDR3: CASSPTLTGGRYTGELFF. CDR3 DNA: TGTGCCAGCAGCCCTACTTTAACAGGGGGCAGGTACACCGGGGAGCTGTTTTTT.